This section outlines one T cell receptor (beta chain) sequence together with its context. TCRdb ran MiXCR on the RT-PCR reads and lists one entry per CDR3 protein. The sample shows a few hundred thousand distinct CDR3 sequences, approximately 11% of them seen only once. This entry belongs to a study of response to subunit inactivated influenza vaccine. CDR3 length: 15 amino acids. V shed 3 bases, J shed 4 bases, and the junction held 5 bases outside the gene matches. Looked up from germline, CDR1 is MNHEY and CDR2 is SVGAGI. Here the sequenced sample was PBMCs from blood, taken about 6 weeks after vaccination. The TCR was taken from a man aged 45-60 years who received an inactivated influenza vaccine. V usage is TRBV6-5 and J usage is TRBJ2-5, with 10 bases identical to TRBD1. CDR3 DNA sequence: TGTGCCAGCAGTTATCCCGGGACAGGGGTAGAGACCCAGTACTTC. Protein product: CASSYPGTGVETQYF.